This T cell receptor (beta chain) was identified in a study of patients and donors after allogeneic stem cell transplantation. This CDR3 region has 14 residues. Trimming removed 2 bases from V and 9 bases from J, with 11 bases in between. Germline V gene data show CDR1 as SGHVS and CDR2 as FNYEAQ. In TCRdb, the RT-PCR reads were re-called with MiXCR into one record per CDR3 protein. The sample shows approximately 140,000 distinct CDR3 sequences, approximately 35% of them seen only once. Input material: blood, either unsorted or a sorted T cell fraction (not recorded which). The receptor was derived from a human donor who was either an allogeneic HSCT recipient or a stem cell or donor lymphocyte infusion donor (not recorded which). It is not recorded whose cells these are; they may come from a transplant donor. The gene calls are TRBV7-6 and TRBJ1-6; D perhaps matches TRBD1 (5 bases). The CDR3 protein is CASSLLSGGSPLHF. Here the CDR3 DNA reads TGTGCCAGCAGCTTACTCTCTGGGGGTTCACCCCTCCACTTT.